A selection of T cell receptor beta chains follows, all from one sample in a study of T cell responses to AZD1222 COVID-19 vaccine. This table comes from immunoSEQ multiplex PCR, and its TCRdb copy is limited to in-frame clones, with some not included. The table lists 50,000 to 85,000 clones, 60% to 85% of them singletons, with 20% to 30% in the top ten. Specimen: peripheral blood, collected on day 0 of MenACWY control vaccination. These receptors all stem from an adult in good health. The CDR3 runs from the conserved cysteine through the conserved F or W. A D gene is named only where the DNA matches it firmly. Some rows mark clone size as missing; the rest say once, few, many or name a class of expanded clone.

cdr3_nt: TGTGCCAGCAGTTTGACCTTATACGAGCAGTACTTC
cdr3_aa: CASSLTLYEQYF
v_call: TRBV6-2/TRBV6-3
clone_size: -
j_call: TRBJ2-7
d_call: -

cdr3_nt: TGTGCCAGCAGCGTAGATACGGGAAGGGAGCAGTACTTC
cdr3_aa: CASSVDTGREQYF
v_call: TRBV9
clone_size: -
j_call: TRBJ2-7
d_call: -

cdr3_nt: TGTGCCAGTAGTACCGGGACAGGCTCCTACAATGAGCAGTTCTTC
cdr3_aa: CASSTGTGSYNEQFF
v_call: TRBV19
clone_size: once
j_call: TRBJ2-1
d_call: TRBD1

cdr3_nt: TGTGCCAGCAGACCCGACAGGGGAAACACTGAAGCTTTCTTT
cdr3_aa: CASRPDRGNTEAFF
v_call: TRBV6-5
clone_size: -
j_call: TRBJ1-1
d_call: TRBD1

cdr3_nt: TGTGCCAGCAGTTCGGAGCTGGGCACCATATATTTT
cdr3_aa: CASSSELGTIYF
v_call: TRBV28
clone_size: -
j_call: TRBJ1-3
d_call: -

cdr3_nt: TGTGCCAGCAGCTCCCGGGACGCAACTTACACTGAAGCTTTCTTT
cdr3_aa: CASSSRDATYTEAFF
v_call: TRBV5-5
clone_size: -
j_call: TRBJ1-1
d_call: -

cdr3_nt: TGTGCCAGCTCGATGGGACAGAGCAATCAGCCCCAGCATTTT
cdr3_aa: CASSMGQSNQPQHF
v_call: TRBV18
clone_size: -
j_call: TRBJ1-5
d_call: TRBD1

cdr3_nt: TGTGCCAGCAGCTTGACCCGGACAGCGGGAGGCACCGGGGAGCTGTTTTTT
cdr3_aa: CASSLTRTAGGTGELFF
v_call: TRBV5-8
clone_size: few
j_call: TRBJ2-2
d_call: TRBD2

cdr3_nt: TGTGCCAGCAGCAGTGGGACGTACACTGAAGCTTTCTTT
cdr3_aa: CASSSGTYTEAFF
v_call: TRBV14
clone_size: -
j_call: TRBJ1-1
d_call: -

cdr3_nt: TGTGCCAGCAGCAAACACCGACAGGGGCGCGCCTATGGCTACACCTTC
cdr3_aa: CASSKHRQGRAYGYTF
v_call: TRBV21-1
clone_size: -
j_call: TRBJ1-2
d_call: -

cdr3_nt: TGTGCCAGCAGCGAAGCGGGGGGGCAGCAGTTCTTC
cdr3_aa: CASSEAGGQQFF
v_call: TRBV11-2
clone_size: few
j_call: TRBJ2-1
d_call: TRBD2

cdr3_nt: TGTGCCAGCAGCAAAGACAGGGGGCTCTCAGATACGCAGTATTTT
cdr3_aa: CASSKDRGLSDTQYF
v_call: TRBV6-5
clone_size: few
j_call: TRBJ2-3
d_call: TRBD1

cdr3_nt: TGTGCCAGCAGCCAAAACAAGAACACTGAAGCTTTCTTT
cdr3_aa: CASSQNKNTEAFF
v_call: TRBV13
clone_size: few
j_call: TRBJ1-1
d_call: -

cdr3_nt: TGTGCCAGCAGCTTGGTCGGGGGGGCCTGGAATGAGCAGTTCTTC
cdr3_aa: CASSLVGGAWNEQFF
v_call: TRBV5-6
clone_size: -
j_call: TRBJ2-1
d_call: TRBD2

cdr3_nt: TGTGCCAGCAGGGGAGGGGGCGATGAAAAACTGTTTTTT
cdr3_aa: CASRGGGDEKLFF
v_call: TRBV6-5
clone_size: -
j_call: TRBJ1-4
d_call: TRBD1

cdr3_nt: TGTGCCTGGAGCCCGACCGGGGCCCAATATGGCTACACCTTC
cdr3_aa: CAWSPTGAQYGYTF
v_call: TRBV30
clone_size: once
j_call: TRBJ1-2
d_call: -

cdr3_nt: TGTGCCAGTAGGGTCCAGGGAGGAAGCACTGAAGCTTTCTTT
cdr3_aa: CASRVQGGSTEAFF
v_call: TRBV19
clone_size: -
j_call: TRBJ1-1
d_call: -

cdr3_nt: TGTGCCAGCAGTCCATTGGACAGGCACTATGGCTACACCTTC
cdr3_aa: CASSPLDRHYGYTF
v_call: TRBV27
clone_size: -
j_call: TRBJ1-2
d_call: TRBD1

cdr3_nt: TGTGCCAGCAGCTTTGGGGGCCCTGAACAGTTCTTC
cdr3_aa: CASSFGGPEQFF
v_call: TRBV5-6
clone_size: -
j_call: TRBJ2-1
d_call: -

cdr3_nt: TGTGCCAGCAGTTTCCGGGCCCTGGACAGGGGGAACACTGAAGCTTTCTTT
cdr3_aa: CASSFRALDRGNTEAFF
v_call: TRBV28
clone_size: -
j_call: TRBJ1-1
d_call: TRBD1

cdr3_nt: TGTGCCAGCATCATGGACAGGCCTGGGGCCAACGTCCTGACTTTC
cdr3_aa: CASIMDRPGANVLTF
v_call: TRBV6-5
clone_size: -
j_call: TRBJ2-6
d_call: TRBD1

cdr3_nt: TGTGCCAGTAGCCTCCCGGACAGAAGAGATACGCAGTATTTT
cdr3_aa: CASSLPDRRDTQYF
v_call: TRBV19
clone_size: -
j_call: TRBJ2-3
d_call: -

cdr3_nt: TGTGCCAGCAGTTTAAACTCCTACGAGCAGTACTTC
cdr3_aa: CASSLNSYEQYF
v_call: TRBV28
clone_size: -
j_call: TRBJ2-7
d_call: -

cdr3_nt: TGTGCCAGCAGTGACGGGGGACTTAGCTACGAGCAGTACTTC
cdr3_aa: CASSDGGLSYEQYF
v_call: TRBV2
clone_size: few
j_call: TRBJ2-7
d_call: -

cdr3_nt: TGTGCCAGCAGCTTATCAGGGTTTCCGAACACTGAAGCTTTCTTT
cdr3_aa: CASSLSGFPNTEAFF
v_call: TRBV7-8
clone_size: -
j_call: TRBJ1-1
d_call: -

cdr3_nt: TGCGCCAGCAGCTCCGAGGGACAGGCTAGCACAGATACGCAGTATTTT
cdr3_aa: CASSSEGQASTDTQYF
v_call: TRBV5-1
clone_size: -
j_call: TRBJ2-3
d_call: TRBD1

cdr3_nt: TGTGCCAGCGGTAATTTTGCAACTAATGAAAAACTGTTTTTT
cdr3_aa: CASGNFATNEKLFF
v_call: TRBV6-5
clone_size: -
j_call: TRBJ1-4
d_call: -

cdr3_nt: TGTGCCAGCTCACCCAGGACAGGTCAGAGAACCGGGGAGCTGTTTTTT
cdr3_aa: CASSPRTGQRTGELFF
v_call: TRBV18
clone_size: -
j_call: TRBJ2-2
d_call: TRBD1

cdr3_nt: TGTGCCAGCAGCCCTACTGGACAGCCTTATAATTCACCCCTCCACTTT
cdr3_aa: CASSPTGQPYNSPLHF
v_call: TRBV9
clone_size: -
j_call: TRBJ1-6
d_call: -